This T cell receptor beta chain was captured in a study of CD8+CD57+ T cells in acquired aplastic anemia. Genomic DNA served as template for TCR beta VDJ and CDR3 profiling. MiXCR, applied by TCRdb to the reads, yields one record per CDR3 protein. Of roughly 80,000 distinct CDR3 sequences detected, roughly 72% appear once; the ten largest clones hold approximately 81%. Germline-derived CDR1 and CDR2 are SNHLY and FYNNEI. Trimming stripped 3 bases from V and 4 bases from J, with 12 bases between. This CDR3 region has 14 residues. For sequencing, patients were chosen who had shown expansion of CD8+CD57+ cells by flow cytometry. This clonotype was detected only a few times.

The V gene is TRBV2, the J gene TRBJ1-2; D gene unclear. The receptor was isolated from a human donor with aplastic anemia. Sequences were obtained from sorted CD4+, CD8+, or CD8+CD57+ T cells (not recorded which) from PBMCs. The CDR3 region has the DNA TGTGCCAGCAGTGATACCCCACCAAGCTATGGCTACACCTTC. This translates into CASSDTPPSYGYTF.